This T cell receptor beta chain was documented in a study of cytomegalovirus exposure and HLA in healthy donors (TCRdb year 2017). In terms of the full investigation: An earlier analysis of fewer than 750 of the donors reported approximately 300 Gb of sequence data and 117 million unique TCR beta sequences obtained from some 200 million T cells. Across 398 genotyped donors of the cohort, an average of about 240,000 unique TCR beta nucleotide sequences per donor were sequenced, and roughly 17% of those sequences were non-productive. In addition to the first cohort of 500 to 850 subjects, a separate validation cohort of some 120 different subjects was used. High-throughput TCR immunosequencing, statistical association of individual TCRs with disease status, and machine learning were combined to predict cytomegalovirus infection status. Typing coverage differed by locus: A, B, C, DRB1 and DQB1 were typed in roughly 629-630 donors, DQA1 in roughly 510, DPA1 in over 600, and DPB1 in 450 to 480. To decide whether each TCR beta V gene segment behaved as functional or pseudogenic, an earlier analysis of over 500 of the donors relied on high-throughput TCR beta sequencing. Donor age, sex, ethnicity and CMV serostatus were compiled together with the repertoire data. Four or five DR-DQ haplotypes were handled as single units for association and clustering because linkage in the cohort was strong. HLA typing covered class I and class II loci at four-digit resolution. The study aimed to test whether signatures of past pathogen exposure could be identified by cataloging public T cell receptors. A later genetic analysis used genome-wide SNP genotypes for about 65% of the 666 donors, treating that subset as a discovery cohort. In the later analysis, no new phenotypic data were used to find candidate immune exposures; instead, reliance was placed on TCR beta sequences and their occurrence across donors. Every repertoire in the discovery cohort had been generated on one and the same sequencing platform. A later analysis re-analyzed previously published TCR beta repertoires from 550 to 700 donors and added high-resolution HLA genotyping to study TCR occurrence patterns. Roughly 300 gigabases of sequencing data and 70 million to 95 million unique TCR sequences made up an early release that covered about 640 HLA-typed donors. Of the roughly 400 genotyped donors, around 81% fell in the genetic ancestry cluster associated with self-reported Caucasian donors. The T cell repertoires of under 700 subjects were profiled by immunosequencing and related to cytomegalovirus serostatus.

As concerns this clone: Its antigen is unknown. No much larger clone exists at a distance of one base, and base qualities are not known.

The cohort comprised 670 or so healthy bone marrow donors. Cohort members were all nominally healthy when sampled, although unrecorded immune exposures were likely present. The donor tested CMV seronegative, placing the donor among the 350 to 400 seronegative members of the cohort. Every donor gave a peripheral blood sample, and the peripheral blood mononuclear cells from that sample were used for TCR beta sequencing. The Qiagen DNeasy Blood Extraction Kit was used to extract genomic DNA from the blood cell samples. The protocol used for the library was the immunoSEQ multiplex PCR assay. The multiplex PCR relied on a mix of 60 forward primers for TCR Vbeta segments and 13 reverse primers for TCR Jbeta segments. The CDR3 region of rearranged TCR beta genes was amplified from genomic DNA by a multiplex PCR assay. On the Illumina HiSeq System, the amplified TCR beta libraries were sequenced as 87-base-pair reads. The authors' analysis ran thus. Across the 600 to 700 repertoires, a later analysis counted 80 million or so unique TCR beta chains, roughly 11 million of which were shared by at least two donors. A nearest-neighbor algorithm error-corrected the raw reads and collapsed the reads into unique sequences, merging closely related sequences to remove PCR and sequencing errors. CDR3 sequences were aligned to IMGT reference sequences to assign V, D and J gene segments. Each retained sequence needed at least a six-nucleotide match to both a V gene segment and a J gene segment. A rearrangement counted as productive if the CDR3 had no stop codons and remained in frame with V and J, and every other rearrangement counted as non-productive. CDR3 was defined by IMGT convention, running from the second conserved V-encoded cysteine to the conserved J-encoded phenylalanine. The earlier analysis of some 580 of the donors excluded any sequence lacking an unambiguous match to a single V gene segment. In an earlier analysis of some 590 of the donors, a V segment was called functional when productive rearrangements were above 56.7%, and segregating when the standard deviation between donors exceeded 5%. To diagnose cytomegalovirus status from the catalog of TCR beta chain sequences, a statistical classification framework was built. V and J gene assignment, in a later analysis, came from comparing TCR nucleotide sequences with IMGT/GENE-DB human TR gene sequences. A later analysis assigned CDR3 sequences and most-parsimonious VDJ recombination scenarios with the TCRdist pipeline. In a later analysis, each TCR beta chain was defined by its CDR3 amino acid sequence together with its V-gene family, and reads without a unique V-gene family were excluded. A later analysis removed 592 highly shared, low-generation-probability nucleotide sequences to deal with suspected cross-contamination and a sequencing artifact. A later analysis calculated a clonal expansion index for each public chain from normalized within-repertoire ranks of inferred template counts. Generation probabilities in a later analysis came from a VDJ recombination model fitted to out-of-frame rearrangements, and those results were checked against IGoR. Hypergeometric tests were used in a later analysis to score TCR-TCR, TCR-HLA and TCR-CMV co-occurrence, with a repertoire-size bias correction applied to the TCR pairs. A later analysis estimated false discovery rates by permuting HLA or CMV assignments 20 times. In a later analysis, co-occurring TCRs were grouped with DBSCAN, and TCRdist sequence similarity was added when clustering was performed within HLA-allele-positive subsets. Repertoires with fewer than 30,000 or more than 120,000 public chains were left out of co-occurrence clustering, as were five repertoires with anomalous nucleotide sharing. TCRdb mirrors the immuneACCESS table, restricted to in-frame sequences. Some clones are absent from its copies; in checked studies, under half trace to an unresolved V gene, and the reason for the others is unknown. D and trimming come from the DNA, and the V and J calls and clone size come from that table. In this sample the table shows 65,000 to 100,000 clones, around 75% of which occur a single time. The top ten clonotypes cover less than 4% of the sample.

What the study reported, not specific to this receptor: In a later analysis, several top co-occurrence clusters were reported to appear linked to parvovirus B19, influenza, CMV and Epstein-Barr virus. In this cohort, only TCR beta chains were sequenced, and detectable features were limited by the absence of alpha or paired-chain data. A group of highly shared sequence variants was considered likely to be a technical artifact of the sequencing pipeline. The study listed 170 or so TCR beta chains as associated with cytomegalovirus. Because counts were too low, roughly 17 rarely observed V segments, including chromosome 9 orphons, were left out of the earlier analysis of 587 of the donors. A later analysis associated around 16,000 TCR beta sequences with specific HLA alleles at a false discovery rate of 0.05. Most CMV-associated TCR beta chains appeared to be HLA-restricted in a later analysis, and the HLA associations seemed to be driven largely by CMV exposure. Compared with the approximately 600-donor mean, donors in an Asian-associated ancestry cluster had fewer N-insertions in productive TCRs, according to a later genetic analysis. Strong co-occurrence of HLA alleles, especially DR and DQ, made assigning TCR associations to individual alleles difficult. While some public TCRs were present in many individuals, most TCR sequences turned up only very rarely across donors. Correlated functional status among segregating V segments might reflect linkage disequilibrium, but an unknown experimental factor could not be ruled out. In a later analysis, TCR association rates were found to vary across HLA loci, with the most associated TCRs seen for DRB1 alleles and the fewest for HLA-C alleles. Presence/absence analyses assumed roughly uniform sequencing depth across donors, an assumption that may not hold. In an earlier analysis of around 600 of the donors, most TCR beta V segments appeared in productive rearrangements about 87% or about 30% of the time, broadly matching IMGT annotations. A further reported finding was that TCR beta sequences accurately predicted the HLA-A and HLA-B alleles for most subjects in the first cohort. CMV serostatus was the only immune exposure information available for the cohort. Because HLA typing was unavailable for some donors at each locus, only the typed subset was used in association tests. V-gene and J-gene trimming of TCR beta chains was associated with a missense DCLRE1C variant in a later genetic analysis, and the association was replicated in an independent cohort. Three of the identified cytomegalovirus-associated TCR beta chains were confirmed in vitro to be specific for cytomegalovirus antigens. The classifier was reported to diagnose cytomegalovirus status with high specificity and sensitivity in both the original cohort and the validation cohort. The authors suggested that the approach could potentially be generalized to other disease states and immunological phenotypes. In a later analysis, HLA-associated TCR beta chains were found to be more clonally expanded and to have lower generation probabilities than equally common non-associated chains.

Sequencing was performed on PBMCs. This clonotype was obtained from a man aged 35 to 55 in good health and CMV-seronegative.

The DNA sequence is TGTGCCAGCAGCGAACAGGGGTTCTCCTACGAGCAGTACTTC. It encodes CASSEQGFSYEQYF. In this chain, TRBV7-9 is recombined with TRBJ2-7; 7 central nucleotides agree with TRBD1. The germline V gene (reference sequence) supplies CDR1 SEHNR and CDR2 FQNEAQ. Compared with germline, V lacks 5 bases and J lacks 0 bases; bases without a gene match: 4. The CDR3 sequence holds 14 residues, the cysteine and phenylalanine included. The sequence is cut down to CDR3 DNA, 42 bases in frame from base 1.